The T cell receptor (beta chain) under discussion was sequenced for a study of T cell responses to AZD1222 COVID-19 vaccine. Here immunoSEQ multiplex PCR was the method, and the copy in TCRdb shows in-frame clones only, minus some. The table includes 160,000 or so clones, approximately 90% detected once. The CDR3 consists of 19 residues. The ends lost 5 bases at V and 4 bases at J; junction bases unmatched: 16. CDR1 PRHDT and CDR2 FYEKMQ come from the germline V gene (reference sequence). The chain employs TRBV13 and TRBJ1-5, with 11 bases that match TRBD1. This receptor was taken from an adult in good health. The sequencing here drew on peripheral blood, taken on day 0 of AZD1222 vaccination. CDR3 in DNA: TGTGCCAGCAGCCCATTAAGGGGGGACAGGGGGGTAGAAAATCAGCCCCAGCATTTT. Amino acid sequence: CASSPLRGDRGVENQPQHF.